A selection of T cell receptor beta chains follows, all from one sample in a study of shared clonotypes between healthy human individuals. The data were produced by immunoSEQ multiplex PCR, yet TCRdb's version contains in-frame clones alone and is incomplete. The sample gives about 2.1 million clones, roughly 95% of which show up once; under 2% is in the top ten. The sample was naive CD8+ T cells from PBMCs. The receptors stem from a man between 18 and 29 years old in good health. Some clones in this sample may be carry-over from other donors' samples. Both conserved end residues are part of each CDR3. D genes are given only for firm matches.

v_call,d_call,j_call,cdr3_aa,cdr3_nt
TRBV7-6,NA,TRBJ2-1,CASSLTAGSSYNEQFF,TGTGCCAGCAGCTTAACGGCGGGCAGCTCCTACAATGAGCAGTTCTTC
TRBV6-5,NA,TRBJ2-7,CASSYIGSYEQYF,TGTGCCAGCAGTTACATAGGGTCCTACGAGCAGTACTTC
TRBV19,NA,TRBJ1-1,CASSIQGPNTEAFF,TGTGCCAGTAGTATTCAGGGCCCGAACACTGAAGCTTTCTTT
TRBV9,NA,TRBJ1-2,CASSEFSGPNYGYTF,TGTGCCAGCAGCGAATTCTCGGGCCCCAACTATGGCTACACCTTC
TRBV7-3,TRBD1,TRBJ1-2,CASSLKDRYNYGYTF,TGTGCCAGCAGCTTAAAGGACAGGTATAACTATGGCTACACCTTC
TRBV4-1,TRBD2,TRBJ2-1,CASSQDRGTSGSIPNEQFF,TGCGCCAGCAGCCAAGATCGGGGGACTAGCGGGAGTATTCCCAATGAGCAGTTCTTC
TRBV6-5,NA,TRBJ2-1,CASSLGAYNEQFF,TGTGCCAGCAGTCTGGGGGCATACAATGAGCAGTTCTTC
TRBV19,TRBD2,TRBJ2-7,CASSMTSGESYEQYF,TGTGCCAGTAGTATGACTAGCGGTGAGTCCTACGAGCAGTACTTC
TRBV29-1,NA,TRBJ1-1,CSGFGGMNTEAFF,TGCAGCGGTTTCGGGGGGATGAACACTGAAGCTTTCTTT
TRBV15,TRBD1,TRBJ1-4,CATSSKTGGVFEKLFF,TGTGCCACCAGCAGCAAAACAGGGGGCGTTTTCGAAAAACTGTTTTTT
TRBV11-2,TRBD2,TRBJ2-3,CASSSRPSGITDTQYF,TGTGCCAGCAGCTCGAGACCTAGCGGGATCACAGATACGCAGTATTTT
TRBV29-1,TRBD1,TRBJ1-2,CSVWTGNIYYGYTF,TGCAGCGTCTGGACAGGGAACATCTACTATGGCTACACCTTC
TRBV6-5,NA,TRBJ1-1,CASSYRNTEAFF,TGTGCCAGCAGTTATCGGAACACTGAAGCTTTCTTT
TRBV27,NA,TRBJ1-1,CASSLQGLTEAFF,TGTGCCAGCAGCCTACAGGGTTTGACTGAAGCTTTCTTT
TRBV27,TRBD2,TRBJ2-7,CASRGEGSGFYEQYF,TGTGCCAGCAGGGGGGAAGGTAGCGGGTTCTACGAGCAGTACTTC
TRBV5-1,NA,TRBJ2-7,CASSFGRDYEQYF,TGCGCCAGCAGCTTTGGACGGGACTACGAGCAGTACTTC
TRBV27,NA,TRBJ1-1,CASSLRVSRSNTEAFF,TGTGCCAGCAGTTTACGGGTCTCGAGGAGTAACACTGAAGCTTTCTTT
TRBV10-3,NA,TRBJ1-1,CAISDRALEAFF,TGTGCCATCAGTGACAGGGCACTTGAAGCTTTCTTT
TRBV9,NA,TRBJ1-1,CASRGDMNTEAFF,TGTGCCAGTAGGGGGGACATGAACACTGAAGCTTTCTTT
TRBV6-5,TRBD1,TRBJ2-3,CASMPGQGADTQYF,TGTGCCAGCATGCCGGGACAGGGGGCAGATACGCAGTATTTT
TRBV9,NA,TRBJ1-5,CASSEDGGSKQPQHF,TGTGCCAGCAGCGAAGACGGGGGATCGAAGCAGCCCCAGCATTTT
TRBV4-3,TRBD2,TRBJ2-3,CASSQDRGATSGSTDTQYF,TGCGCCAGCAGCCAAGATCGGGGGGCAACTAGCGGGAGCACAGATACGCAGTATTTT
TRBV5-6,TRBD2,TRBJ2-1,CASSPGLVSHNEQFF,TGTGCCAGCAGCCCGGGACTAGTTAGCCACAATGAGCAGTTCTTC
TRBV7-9,NA,TRBJ2-1,CASSRHPVRGTYNEQFF,TGTGCCAGCAGCCGCCATCCCGTGCGGGGTACCTACAATGAGCAGTTCTTC
TRBV28,NA,TRBJ2-7,CASSFLGQSGEQYF,TGTGCCAGCAGTTTTCTTGGACAGAGTGGCGAGCAGTACTTC
TRBV7-9,TRBD1,TRBJ1-1,CASSSTGAEAFF,TGTGCCAGCAGCTCCACAGGGGCCGAAGCTTTCTTT